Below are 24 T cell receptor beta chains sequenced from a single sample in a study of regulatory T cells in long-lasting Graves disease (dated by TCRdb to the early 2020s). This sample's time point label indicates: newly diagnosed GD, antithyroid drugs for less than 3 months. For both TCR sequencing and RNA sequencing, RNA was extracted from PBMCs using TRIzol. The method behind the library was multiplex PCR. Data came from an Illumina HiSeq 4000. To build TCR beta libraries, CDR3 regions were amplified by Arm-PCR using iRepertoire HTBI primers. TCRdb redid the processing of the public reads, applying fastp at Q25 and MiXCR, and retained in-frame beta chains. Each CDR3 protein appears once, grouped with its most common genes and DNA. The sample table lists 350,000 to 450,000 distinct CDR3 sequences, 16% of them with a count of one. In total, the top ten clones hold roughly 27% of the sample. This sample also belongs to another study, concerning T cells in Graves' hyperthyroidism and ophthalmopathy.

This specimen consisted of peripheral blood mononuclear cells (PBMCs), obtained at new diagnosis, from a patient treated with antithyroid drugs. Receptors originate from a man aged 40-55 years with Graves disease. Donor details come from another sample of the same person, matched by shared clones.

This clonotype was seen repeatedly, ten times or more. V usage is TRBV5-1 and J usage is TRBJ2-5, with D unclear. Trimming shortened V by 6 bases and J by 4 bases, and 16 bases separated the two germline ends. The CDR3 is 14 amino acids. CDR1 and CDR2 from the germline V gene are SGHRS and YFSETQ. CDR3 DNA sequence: TGCGCCAGCACGGAAGACACAAGGTCAGAGACCCAGTACTTC. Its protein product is CASTEDTRSETQYF.

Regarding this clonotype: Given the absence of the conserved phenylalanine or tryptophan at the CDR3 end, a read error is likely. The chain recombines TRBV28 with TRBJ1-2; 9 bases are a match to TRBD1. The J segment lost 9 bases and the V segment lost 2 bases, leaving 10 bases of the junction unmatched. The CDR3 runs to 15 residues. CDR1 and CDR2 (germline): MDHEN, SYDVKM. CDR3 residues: CASSLPGQGLYSYTY. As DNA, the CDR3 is TGTGCCAGCAGTTTACCGGGACAGGGCCTTTATAGCTACACCTAC.

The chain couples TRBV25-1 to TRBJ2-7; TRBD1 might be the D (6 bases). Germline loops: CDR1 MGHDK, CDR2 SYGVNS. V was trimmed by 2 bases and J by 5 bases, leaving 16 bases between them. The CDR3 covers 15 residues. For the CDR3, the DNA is TGTGCCAGCAGTGAAGTCTGGGGGCAGCAGGACGAGCAGTACTTC. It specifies CASSEVWGQQDEQYF.

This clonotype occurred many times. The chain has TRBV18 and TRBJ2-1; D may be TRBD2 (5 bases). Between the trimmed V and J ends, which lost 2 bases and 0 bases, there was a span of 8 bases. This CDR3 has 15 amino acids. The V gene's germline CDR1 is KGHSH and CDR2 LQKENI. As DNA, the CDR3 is TGTGCCAGCTCACCAGGGAGAAGCTCCTACAATGAGCAGTTCTTC. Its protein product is CASSPGRSSYNEQFF. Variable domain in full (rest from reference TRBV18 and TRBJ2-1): NAGVMQNPRHLVRRRGQEARLRCSPMKGHSHVYWYRQLPEEGLKFMVYLQKENIIDESGMPKERFSAEFPKEGPSILRIQQVVRGDSAAYFCASSPGRSSYNEQFFGPGTRLTVL.

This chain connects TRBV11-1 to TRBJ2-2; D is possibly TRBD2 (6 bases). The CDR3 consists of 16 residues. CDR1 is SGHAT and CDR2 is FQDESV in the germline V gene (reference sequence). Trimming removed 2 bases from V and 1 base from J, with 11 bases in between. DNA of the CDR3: TGTGCCAGCAGCTTAATAGGTAGCGGGAACACCGGGGAGCTGTTTTTT. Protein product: CASSLIGSGNTGELFF.

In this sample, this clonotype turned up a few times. CDR3 bases: TGTGCCAGCACCGGGACGGCCAGAGATGGCTACACCTTC. It is translated as CASTGTARDGYTF. The V gene is TRBV28, the J gene TRBJ1-2, with D possibly TRBD1 on 5 matching bases. CDR3 size: 13 residues. Trimming took off 7 bases at V and 6 bases at J, with 15 bases between the two ends. Germline V lookup: CDR1 MDHEN, CDR2 SYDVKM.

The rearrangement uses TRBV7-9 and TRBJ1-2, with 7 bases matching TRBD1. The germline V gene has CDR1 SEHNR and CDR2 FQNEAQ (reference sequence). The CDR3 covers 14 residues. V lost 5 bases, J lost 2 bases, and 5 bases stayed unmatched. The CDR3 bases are TGTGCCAGCAGCGCCCTACAGGGGAACTATGGCTACACCTTC. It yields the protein CASSALQGNYGYTF.

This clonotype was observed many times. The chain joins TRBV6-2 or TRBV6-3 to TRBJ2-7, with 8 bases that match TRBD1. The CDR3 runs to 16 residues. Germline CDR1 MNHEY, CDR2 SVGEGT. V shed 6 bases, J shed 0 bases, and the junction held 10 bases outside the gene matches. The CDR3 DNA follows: TGTGCCAGCAGCAAAGGACAGGGACTTGGCTCCTACGAGCAGTACTTC. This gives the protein CASSKGQGLGSYEQYF.

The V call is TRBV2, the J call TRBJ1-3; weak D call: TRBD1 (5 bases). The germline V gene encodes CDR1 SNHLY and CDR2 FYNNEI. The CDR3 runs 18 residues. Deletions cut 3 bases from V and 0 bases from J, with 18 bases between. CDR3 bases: TGTGCCAGCAGTGACGGGCAGGGATACCCAAACTCTGGAAACACCATATATTTT. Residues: CASSDGQGYPNSGNTIYF. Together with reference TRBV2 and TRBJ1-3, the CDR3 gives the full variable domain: EPEVTQTPSHQVTQMGQEVILRCVPISNHLYFYWYRQILGQKVEFLVSFYNNEISEKSEIFDDQFSVERPDGSNFTLKIRSTKLEDSAMYFCASSDGQGYPNSGNTIYFGEGSWLTVV.

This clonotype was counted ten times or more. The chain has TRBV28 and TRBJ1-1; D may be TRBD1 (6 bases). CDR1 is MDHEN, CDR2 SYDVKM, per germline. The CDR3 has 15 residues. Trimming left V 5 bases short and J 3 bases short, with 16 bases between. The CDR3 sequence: CASSPYRDRDTEAFF. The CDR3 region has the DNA TGTGCCAGCAGTCCATACAGGGATCGGGACACTGAAGCTTTCTTT.

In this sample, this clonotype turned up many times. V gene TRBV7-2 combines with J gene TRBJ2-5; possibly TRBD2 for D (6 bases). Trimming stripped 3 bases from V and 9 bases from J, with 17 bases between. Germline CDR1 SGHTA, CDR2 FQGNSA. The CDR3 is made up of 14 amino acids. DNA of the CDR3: TGTGCCAGCAGCTTCACTAGCCGGGGTCAGGCCCAGTACTTC. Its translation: CASSFTSRGQAQYF. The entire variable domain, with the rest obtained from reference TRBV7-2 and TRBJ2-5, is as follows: GAGVSQSPSNKVTEKGKDVELRCDPISGHTALYWYRQSLGQGLEFLIYFQGNSAPDKSGLPSDRFSAERTGGSVSTLTIQRTQQEDSAVYLCASSFTSRGQAQYFGPGTRLLVL.

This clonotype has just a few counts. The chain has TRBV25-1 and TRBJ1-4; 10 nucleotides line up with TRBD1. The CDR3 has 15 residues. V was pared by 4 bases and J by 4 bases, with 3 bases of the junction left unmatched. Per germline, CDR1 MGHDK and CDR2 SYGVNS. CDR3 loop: CASSGTGGRNEKLFF. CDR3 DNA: TGTGCCAGCAGTGGGACAGGGGGTCGTAATGAAAAACTGTTTTTT.

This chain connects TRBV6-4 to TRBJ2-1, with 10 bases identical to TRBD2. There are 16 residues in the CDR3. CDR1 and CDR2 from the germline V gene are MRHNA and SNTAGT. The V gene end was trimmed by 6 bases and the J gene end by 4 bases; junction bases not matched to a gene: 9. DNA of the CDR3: TGTGCCAGCAGCTCGAAAGCGGGGGGGCTATACAATGAGCAGTTCTTC. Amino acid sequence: CASSSKAGGLYNEQFF.

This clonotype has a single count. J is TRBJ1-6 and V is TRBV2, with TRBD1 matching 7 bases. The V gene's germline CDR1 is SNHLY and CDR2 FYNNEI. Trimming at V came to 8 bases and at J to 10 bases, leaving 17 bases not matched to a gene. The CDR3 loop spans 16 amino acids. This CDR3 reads CASGPTGTPSRSPLHF. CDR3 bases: TGTGCCAGCGGACCGACAGGGACCCCTTCCCGATCACCCCTCCACTTT. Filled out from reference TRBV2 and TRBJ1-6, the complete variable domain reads EPEVTQTPSHQVTQMGQEVILRCVPISNHLYFYWYRQILGQKVEFLVSFYNNEISEKSEIFDDQFSVERPDGSNFTLKIRSTKLEDSAMYFCASGPTGTPSRSPLHFGNGTRLTVT.

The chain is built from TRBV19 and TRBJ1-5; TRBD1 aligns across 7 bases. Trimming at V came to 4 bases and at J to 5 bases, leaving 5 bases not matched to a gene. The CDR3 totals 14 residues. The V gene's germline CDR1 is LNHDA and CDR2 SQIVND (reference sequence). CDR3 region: CASSTRQGHQPQHF. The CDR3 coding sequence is TGTGCCAGTAGTACGCGACAGGGCCATCAGCCCCAGCATTTT.

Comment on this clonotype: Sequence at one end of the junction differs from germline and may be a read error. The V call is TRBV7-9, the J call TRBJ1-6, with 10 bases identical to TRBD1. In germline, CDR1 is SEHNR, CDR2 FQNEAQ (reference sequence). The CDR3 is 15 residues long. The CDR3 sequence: CDSSLTGQGNSPLHF. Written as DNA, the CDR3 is TGTGACAGCAGCTTAACGGGACAGGGGAATTCACCCCTCCACTTT.

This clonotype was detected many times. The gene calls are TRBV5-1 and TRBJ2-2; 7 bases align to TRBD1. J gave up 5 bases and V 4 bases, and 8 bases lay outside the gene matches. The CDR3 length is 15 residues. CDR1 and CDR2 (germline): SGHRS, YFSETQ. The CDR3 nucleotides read TGCGCCAGCAGCCACGGGACAGATTCAACCGGGGAGCTGTTTTTT. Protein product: CASSHGTDSTGELFF.

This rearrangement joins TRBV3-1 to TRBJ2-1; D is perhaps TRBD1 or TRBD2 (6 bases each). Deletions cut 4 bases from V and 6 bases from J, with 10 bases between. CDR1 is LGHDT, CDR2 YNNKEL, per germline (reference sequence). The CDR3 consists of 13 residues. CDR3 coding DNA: TGTGCCAGCAGCCGGGGGGCGATCAATGAGCAGTTCTTC. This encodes CASSRGAINEQFF.

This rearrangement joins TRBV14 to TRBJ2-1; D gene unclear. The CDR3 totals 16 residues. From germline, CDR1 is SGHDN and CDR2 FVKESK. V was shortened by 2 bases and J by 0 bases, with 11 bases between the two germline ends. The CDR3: CASSQILGSSYNEQFF. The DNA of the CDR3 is TGTGCCAGCAGCCAAATCTTGGGTAGCTCCTACAATGAGCAGTTCTTC.

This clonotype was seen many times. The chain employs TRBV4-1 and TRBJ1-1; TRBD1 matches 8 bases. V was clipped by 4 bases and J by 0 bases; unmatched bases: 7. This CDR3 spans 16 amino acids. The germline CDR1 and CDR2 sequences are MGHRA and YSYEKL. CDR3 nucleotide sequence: TGCGCCAGCAGCCCGGACAGGGTAACCATGAACACTGAAGCTTTCTTT. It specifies CASSPDRVTMNTEAFF.

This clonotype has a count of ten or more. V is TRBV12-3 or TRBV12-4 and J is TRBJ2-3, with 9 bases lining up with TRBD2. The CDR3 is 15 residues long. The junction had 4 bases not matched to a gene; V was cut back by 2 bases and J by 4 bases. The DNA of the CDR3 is TGTGCCAGCAGTTTACGGTTAGCGGGGGCAGATACGCAGTATTTT. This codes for CASSLRLAGADTQYF.

The CDR3 reads CASSLAASDGDQPQHF. The CDR3 DNA sequence: TGCGCCAGCAGCTTGGCGGCCTCTGACGGGGATCAGCCCCAGCATTTT. This chain joins TRBV5-1 and TRBJ1-5; D remains unclear. Trimming removed 0 bases at V and 5 bases at J, with 15 bases between. CDR3 length: 16 residues. Germline V gives CDR1 SGHRS, CDR2 YFSETQ.

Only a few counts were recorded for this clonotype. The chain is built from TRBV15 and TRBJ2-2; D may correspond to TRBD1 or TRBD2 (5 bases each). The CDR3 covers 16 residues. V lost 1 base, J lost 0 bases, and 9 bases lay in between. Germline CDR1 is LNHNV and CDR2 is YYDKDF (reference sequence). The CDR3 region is CATSRVPGPNTGELFF. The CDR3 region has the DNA TGTGCCACCAGCAGAGTTCCGGGACCGAACACCGGGGAGCTGTTTTTT.

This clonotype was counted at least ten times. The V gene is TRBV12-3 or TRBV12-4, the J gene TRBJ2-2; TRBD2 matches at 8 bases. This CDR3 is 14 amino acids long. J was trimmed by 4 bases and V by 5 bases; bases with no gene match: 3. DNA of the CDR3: TGTGCCAGCAGTAAGAGCGGGAGCACCGGGGAGCTGTTTTTT. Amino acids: CASSKSGSTGELFF.